The 13 T cell receptor beta chains below all came from one sample that was sequenced in a study of neurological immune-mediated disorders. TCRdb processed the 5' RACE reads anew with MiXCR; each CDR3 protein has one entry. The sample has around 50,000 distinct CDR3 sequences; roughly 17% are singletons. Sequenced input: PBMCs. The receptors derive from a man aged 60-69 years in good health.

There are many counts of this clonotype. V and J are TRBV3-1 and TRBJ1-2, with D maybe TRBD1 (5 bases). The germline V gene encodes CDR1 LGHDT and CDR2 YNNKEL (reference sequence). CDR3 length: 15 residues. V lost 1 base to trimming and J lost 2 bases, with 11 bases between them. CDR3 sequence: CASSQGGQNNYGYTF. CDR3 nucleotides: TGTGCCAGCAGCCAAGGGGGCCAGAACAACTATGGCTACACCTTC.

In its sample, this clonotype was seen many times. This sequence joins TRBV20-1 and TRBJ2-1; D perhaps matches TRBD2 (6 bases). Germline CDR1 is DFQATT and CDR2 is SNEGSKA (reference sequence). The CDR3 runs to 16 residues. The V gene lost 1 base and the J gene lost 3 bases, with 16 bases spanning the gap. Written as DNA, the CDR3 is TGCAGTGCTAGAGGGGCTAGCGACCACCTCTACAATGAGCAGTTCTTC. Its protein product is CSARGASDHLYNEQFF.

This clonotype was seen at least ten times. The V and J genes are TRBV20-1 and TRBJ2-7; D is perhaps TRBD2 (6 bases). This CDR3 has 14 amino acids. Trimming stripped 0 bases from V and 3 bases from J, with 12 bases between. CDR1 and CDR2 (germline): DFQATT, SNEGSKA (reference sequence). The CDR3 sequence: CSARDRAGRYEQYF. CDR3 DNA: TGCAGTGCTAGAGATCGGGCGGGACGCTACGAGCAGTACTTC.

This clonotype was seen many times. This chain uses TRBV3-1 with TRBJ2-1; a weak D match, TRBD2 (6 bases). Trimming stripped 1 base from V and 3 bases from J, with 13 bases between. CDR3 length equals 16 residues. Germline V gene data show CDR1 as LGHDT and CDR2 as YNNKEL (reference sequence). DNA for the CDR3: TGTGCCAGCAGCCAAGTGGACGGGAGTCTCTACAATGAGCAGTTCTTC. Its translation: CASSQVDGSLYNEQFF.

This clonotype was seen at least ten times. The chain has TRBV20-1 and TRBJ2-1, with 14 nucleotides matching TRBD2. Germline V gene sequence: CDR1 DFQATT, CDR2 SNEGSKA (reference sequence). The trim removed 6 bases at V and 7 bases at J, leaving 14 bases unmatched. CDR3 length: 17 amino acids. The CDR3 spells CSAQRPGTSGSRNEQFF. CDR3 nucleotide sequence: TGCAGTGCCCAAAGGCCAGGGACTAGCGGGAGTAGGAATGAGCAGTTCTTC.

This clonotype was counted many times. At one end, the junction sequence differs from germline, possibly due to a read error. The CDR3 reads CASNLAGYSTDTQYF. The CDR3 DNA sequence: TGTGCCAGCAACTTAGCGGGGTATAGCACAGATACGCAGTATTTT. The V call is TRBV7-2, the J call TRBJ2-3, with 8 positions matching TRBD2. Germline CDR1 reads SGHTA; CDR2 reads FQGNSA. The CDR3 sequence is 15 residues long.

This clonotype was seen repeatedly, ten times or more. J is TRBJ2-2 and V is TRBV7-9; unclear D gene. CDR1 and CDR2 (germline): SEHNR, FQNEAQ (reference sequence). The CDR3 runs 14 residues. Trimming pared 7 bases from V and 0 bases from J, leaving 9 bases between. The chain's CDR3 is CASTKNANTGELFF. CDR3 DNA: TGTGCCAGCACCAAGAACGCGAACACCGGGGAGCTGTTTTTT.

This clonotype occurred many times. The J gene is TRBJ2-2, the V gene TRBV3-1; D gene unclear. Per the germline V gene, CDR1 is LGHDT and CDR2 is YNNKEL (reference sequence). V dropped 2 bases and J dropped 0 bases, with 10 bases sitting between them. This CDR3 spans 16 amino acids. CDR3 sequence reads: CASSQPFFANTGELFF. The CDR3 bases are TGTGCCAGCAGCCAACCATTCTTCGCGAACACCGGGGAGCTGTTTTTT. The variable domain in full, with the rest retrieved from reference TRBV3-1 and TRBJ2-2, is DTAVSQTPKYLVTQMGNDKSIKCEQNLGHDTMYWYKQDSKKFLKIMFSYNNKELIINETVPNRFSPKSPDKAHLNLHINSLELGDSAVYFCASSQPFFANTGELFFGEGSRLTVL.

This chain connects TRBV6-4 to TRBJ2-3; D may be TRBD1 (6 bases). Trimming removed 2 bases from V and 1 base from J, with 10 bases in between. CDR3 length: 15 amino acids. Per germline, CDR1 MRHNA and CDR2 SNTAGT. The CDR3 here is CASSDGGLRTDTQYF. As DNA, the CDR3 is TGTGCCAGCAGTGACGGGGGCCTCCGCACAGATACGCAGTATTTT.

This clonotype occurred many times. The rearrangement joins TRBV20-1 to TRBJ2-1, with 14 bases lining up with TRBD2. The CDR3 spans 17 residues. CDR1 and CDR2 from the germline V gene are DFQATT and SNEGSKA (reference sequence). V shed 2 bases, J shed 9 bases, and the junction held 12 bases outside the gene matches. This CDR3 is CSARPGTSGSITGEQFF. The CDR3 coding sequence is TGCAGTGCTAGACCGGGGACTAGCGGGAGTATTACGGGTGAGCAGTTCTTC.

The sample holds many counts of this clonotype. The chain carries TRBV7-3 and TRBJ2-3; possible D gene TRBD1, 6 bases. Germline V lookup: CDR1 SGHTA, CDR2 FQGTGA. V was cut by 5 bases and J by 2 bases, with 11 bases left in between. This CDR3 is 14 amino acids long. DNA for the CDR3: TGTGCCAGCAGCCTTCAGGGGACCACAGATACGCAGTATTTT. Translating it yields CASSLQGTTDTQYF.

There are many counts of this clonotype. The genes are TRBV7-2 and TRBJ2-4; D remains unclear. CDR1 is SGHTA, CDR2 FQGNSA, per germline. Trimming removed 2 bases at V and 0 bases at J, with 8 bases between. This CDR3 is built from 15 residues. CDR3 loop: CASSLTDLAKNIQYF. The CDR3 DNA follows: TGTGCCAGCAGCTTAACAGACCTAGCCAAAAACATTCAGTACTTC.

This clonotype was seen repeatedly, ten times or more. The chain carries TRBV4-3 and TRBJ1-2; a weak D match, TRBD1 (5 bases). The germline V gene encodes CDR1 LGHNA and CDR2 YSLEER. The CDR3 spans 14 residues. V lost 4 bases and J lost 4, with 13 bases in between. The CDR3 reads CASSLRGDPYGYTF. CDR3 nucleotides: TGCGCCAGCAGCCTACGTGGGGACCCCTATGGCTACACCTTC.